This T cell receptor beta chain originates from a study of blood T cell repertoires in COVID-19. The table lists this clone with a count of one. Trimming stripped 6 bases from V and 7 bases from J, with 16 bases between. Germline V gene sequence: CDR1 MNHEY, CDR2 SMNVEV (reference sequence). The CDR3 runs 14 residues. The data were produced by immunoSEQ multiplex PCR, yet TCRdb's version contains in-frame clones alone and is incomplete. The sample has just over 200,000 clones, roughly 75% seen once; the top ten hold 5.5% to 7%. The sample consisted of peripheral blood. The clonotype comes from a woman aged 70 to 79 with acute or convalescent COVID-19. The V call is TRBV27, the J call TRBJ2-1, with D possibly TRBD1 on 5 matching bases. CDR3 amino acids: CASSLDFGQNEQFF. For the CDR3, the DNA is TGTGCCAGCAGCCTCGACTTCGGACAAAATGAGCAGTTCTTC.